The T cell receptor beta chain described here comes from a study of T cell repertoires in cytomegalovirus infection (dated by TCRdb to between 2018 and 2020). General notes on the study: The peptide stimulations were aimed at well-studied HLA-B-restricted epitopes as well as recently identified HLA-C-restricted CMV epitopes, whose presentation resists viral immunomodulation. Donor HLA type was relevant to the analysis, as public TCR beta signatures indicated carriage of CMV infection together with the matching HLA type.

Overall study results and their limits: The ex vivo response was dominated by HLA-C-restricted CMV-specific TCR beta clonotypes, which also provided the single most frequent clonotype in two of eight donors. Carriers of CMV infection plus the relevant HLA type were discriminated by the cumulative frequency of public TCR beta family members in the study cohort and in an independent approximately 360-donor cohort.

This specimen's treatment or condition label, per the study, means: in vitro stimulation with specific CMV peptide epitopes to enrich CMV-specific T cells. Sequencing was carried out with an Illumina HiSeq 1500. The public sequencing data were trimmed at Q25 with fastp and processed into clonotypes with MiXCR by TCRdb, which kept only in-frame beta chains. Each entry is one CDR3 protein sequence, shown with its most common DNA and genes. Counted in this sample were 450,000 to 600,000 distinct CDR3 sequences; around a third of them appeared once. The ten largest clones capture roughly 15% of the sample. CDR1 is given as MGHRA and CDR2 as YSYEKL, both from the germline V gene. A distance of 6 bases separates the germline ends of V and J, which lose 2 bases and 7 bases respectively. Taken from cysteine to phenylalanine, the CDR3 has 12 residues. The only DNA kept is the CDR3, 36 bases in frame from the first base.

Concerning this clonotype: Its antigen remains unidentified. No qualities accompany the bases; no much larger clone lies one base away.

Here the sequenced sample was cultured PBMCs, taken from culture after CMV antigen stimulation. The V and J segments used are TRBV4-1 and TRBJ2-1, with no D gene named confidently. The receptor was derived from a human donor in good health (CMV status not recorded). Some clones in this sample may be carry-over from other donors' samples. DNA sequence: TGCGCCAGCAGCCAATACAAAAATGAGCAGTTCTTC. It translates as CASSQYKNEQFF.